The entry below gives a single T cell receptor beta chain sequence along with its context. Its specificity is unknown. This sample stems from a study of tumor-infiltrating lymphocytes in primary liver carcinoma. Study background: Each of the growths was stage T1-T3 N0M0, extending roughly 4.2 to 11 cm across.

RNA was extracted from whole blood without cell sorting, alongside germline DNA. HBV chronically infected the treatment-naive patients. Around 4.3 milliliters of peripheral blood were drawn presurgically. Overall study results and limits: Relative to blood, tumors carried a significantly larger fraction of the repertoire in their top 250 clones (p = 0.039).

This CDR3 has 13 amino acids. CDR1 is SQVTM and CDR2 is ANQGSEA in the germline V gene. Synthesis of TCR beta cDNA was carried out from 500 ng total RNA with a constant-region primer. Each TCR beta library was derived from three nested multiplex PCR rounds that employed slightly modified ARM-PCR. Each of the first two PCR rounds ran roughly 9 cycles with TRBV1-TRBV30 forward and C-beta reverse primers. TCRdb analysed the multiplex PCR reads with MiXCR anew, one entry per CDR3 protein. The data contain about 310,000 distinct CDR3 sequences, roughly 60% of them seen just once; the ten biggest clones take up over 15%.

The chain has TRBV29-1 and TRBJ2-1, with a possible D match to TRBD1 (7 bases). The clonotype originates from a woman aged 30 to 39 with primary liver carcinoma and hepatitis B virus infection. The source material was peripheral blood. Here the CDR3 DNA reads TGCAGGGTCACCTACAGGGGAGGAGAGGAGCAGTTCTTC. Its protein product is CRVTYRGGEEQFF.